This note documents a single TCR beta chain sequence. This CDR3 is 14 amino acids long. Germline CDR1 is MNHEY and CDR2 is SVGAGI. The V gene end was trimmed by 6 bases and the J gene end by 0 bases; junction bases not matched to a gene: 3. The data belong to a study of T cell changes during pregnancy in multiple sclerosis. Clones were read by immunoSEQ multiplex PCR, and TCRdb kept only the in-frame ones, dropping some. The sample carries tens of thousands of clones, 88% recorded once. The rearrangement links TRBV6-5 to TRBJ2-7; 9 nucleotides align to TRBD2. The sample was peripheral blood, taken before pregnancy. This TCR was sampled from a female donor with multiple sclerosis, enrolled in a pregnancy study. CDR3 sequence reads: CASRLTSGSYEQYF. In DNA form, the CDR3 reads TGTGCCAGCAGGCTGACTAGCGGCTCCTACGAGCAGTACTTC.